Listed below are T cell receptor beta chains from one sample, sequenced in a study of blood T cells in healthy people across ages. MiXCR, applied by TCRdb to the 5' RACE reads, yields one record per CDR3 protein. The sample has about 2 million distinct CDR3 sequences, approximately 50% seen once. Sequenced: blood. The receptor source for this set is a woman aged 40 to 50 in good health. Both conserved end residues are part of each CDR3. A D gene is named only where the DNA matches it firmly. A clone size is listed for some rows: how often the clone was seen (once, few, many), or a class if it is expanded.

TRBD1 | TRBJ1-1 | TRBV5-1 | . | TGCGCCAGCAGCAAGACAGGGGGCCCGGACACTGAAGCTTTCTTT | CASSKTGGPDTEAFF
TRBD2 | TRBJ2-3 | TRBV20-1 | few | TGCAGTGCCGCTAGCGGGGGGGGCACAGATACGCAGTATTTT | CSAASGGGTDTQYF
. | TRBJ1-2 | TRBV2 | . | TGTGCCAGCAGTGAAAGTAGCGCAGGCAACTATGGCTACACCTTC | CASSESSAGNYGYTF
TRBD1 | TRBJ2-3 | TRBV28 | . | TGTGCCAGCAGTTTGCCGTTCACAGGGACAGGAGAAGATGTTAGCACAGATACGCAGTATTTT | CASSLPFTGTGEDVSTDTQYF
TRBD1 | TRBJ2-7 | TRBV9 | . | TGTGCCAGCAGCGTAGATGGGACAGGGGTGGTCGAGCAGTACTTC | CASSVDGTGVVEQYF
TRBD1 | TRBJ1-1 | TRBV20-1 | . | TGCAGTGCTACCGGACAGGGCCATTCGATGAACACTGAAGCTTTCTTT | CSATGQGHSMNTEAFF
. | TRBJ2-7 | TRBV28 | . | TGTGCCAGCAGTTCAACTTGTGGGGCAGGTAGGAGGGACGAGCAGTACTTC | CASSSTCGAGRRDEQYF
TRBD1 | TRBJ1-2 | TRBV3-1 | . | TGTGCCAGCAGCCCCACAGGGGACGACTATGGCTACACCTTC | CASSPTGDDYGYTF
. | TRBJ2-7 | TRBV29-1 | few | TGCAGCGGTAGCCGGGACTTTTTCTCCTACGAGCAGTACTTC | CSGSRDFFSYEQYF
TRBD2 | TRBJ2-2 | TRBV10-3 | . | TGTGCCATCAGTGATCCGACTAGCGGGGGGAACACCGGGGAGCTGTTTTTT | CAISDPTSGGNTGELFF
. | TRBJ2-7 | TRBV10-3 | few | TGTGCCATCAGTGAAGGAAGGGCGGGTAGCATAGAAGACGAGCAGTACTTC | CAISEGRAGSIEDEQYF
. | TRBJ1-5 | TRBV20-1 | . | TGCAGTGCTAGCGACGGGGGCAATCAGCCCCAGCATTTT | CSASDGGNQPQHF
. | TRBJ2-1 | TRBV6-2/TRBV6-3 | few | TGTGCCAGCAGTTACTCGATGCTTAATGAGCAGTTCTTC | CASSYSMLNEQFF
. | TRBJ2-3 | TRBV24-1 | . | TGTGCCGGCCCGCGGGCAGATACGCAGTATTTT | CAGPRADTQYF
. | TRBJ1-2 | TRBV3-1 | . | TGTGCCAGCAGCCACACTCTACAGGTCCGGGATGGCTACACCTTC | CASSHTLQVRDGYTF
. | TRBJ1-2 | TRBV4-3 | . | TGCGCCAGCAGCCAAGAACCGGGGCCGAACTATGGCTACACCTTC | CASSQEPGPNYGYTF
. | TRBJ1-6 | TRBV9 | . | TGTGCCAGCAGCGCCGACTCAGTGGGTTCAGGAAATTCACCCCTCCACTTT | CASSADSVGSGNSPLHF
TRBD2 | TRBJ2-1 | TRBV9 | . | TGTGCCAGCAGCGCTAGCGGGGGGGGACACAATGAGCAGTTCTTC | CASSASGGGHNEQFF
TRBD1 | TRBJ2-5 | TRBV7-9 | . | TGTGCCAGCAGCACAACAGGGGGCGCGGAGACCCAGTACTTC | CASSTTGGAETQYF
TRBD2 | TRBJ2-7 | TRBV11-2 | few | TGTGCCAGCAGCTCCCGGTGGGAGGGCACCTACGAGCAGTACTTC | CASSSRWEGTYEQYF
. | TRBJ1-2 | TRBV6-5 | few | TGTGCCAGCACCGACAGCCCGAACTATGGCTACACCTTC | CASTDSPNYGYTF
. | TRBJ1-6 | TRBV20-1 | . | TGCAGTACGTTGCTCAGAGAAAATTCACCCCTCCACTTT | CSTLLRENSPLHF
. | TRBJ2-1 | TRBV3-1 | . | TGTGCCAGCAGCCAAGACCGGGCCTTTAGCTCCTACAATGAGCAGTTCTTC | CASSQDRAFSSYNEQFF
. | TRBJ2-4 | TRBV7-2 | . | TGTGCCAGCAGCACCCCAAGTCGGGCCCAGGCTACATTAGCCAAAAACATTCAGTACTTC | CASSTPSRAQATLAKNIQYF
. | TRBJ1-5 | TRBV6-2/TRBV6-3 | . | TGTGCCAGCAATCGGGGGCAGGACAATCAGCCCCAGCATTTT | CASNRGQDNQPQHF
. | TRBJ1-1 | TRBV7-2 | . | TGTGCCAGCAGCTTATCTATCAGGGTGAACACTGAGGCTTTCTTT | CASSLSIRVNTEAFF
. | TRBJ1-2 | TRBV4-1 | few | TGCGCCAGCAGCCAAGACCTGAGGGGCTACACCTTC | CASSQDLRGYTF
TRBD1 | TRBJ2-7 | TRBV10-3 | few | TGTGCCATTTCCCGGGACAGGGCAACCTACGAGCAGTACTTC | CAISRDRATYEQYF
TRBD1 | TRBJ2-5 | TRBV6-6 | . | TGTGCCAGCCGACATAGGGGTGGCAGGGGGAGAGAGACCCAGTACTTC | CASRHRGGRGRETQYF
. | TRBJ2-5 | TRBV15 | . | TGTGCCACCAGCAGAGAAGGACGGATATACCAAGAGACCCAGTACTTC | CATSREGRIYQETQYF
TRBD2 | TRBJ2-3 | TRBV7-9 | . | TGTGCCAGCAGCTTCGGACTAGCGGGGGGCCCCAGAGATACGCAGTATTTT | CASSFGLAGGPRDTQYF
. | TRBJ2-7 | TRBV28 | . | TGTGCCAGCAGTGCCCCAGGGGTTCTCTACGAGCAGTACTTC | CASSAPGVLYEQYF
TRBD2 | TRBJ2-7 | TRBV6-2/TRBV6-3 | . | TGTGCCAGCAGGGACGGGACTAGCGGTGCCTACGAGCAGTACTTC | CASRDGTSGAYEQYF
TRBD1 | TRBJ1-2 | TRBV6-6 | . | TGTGCCAGCAGTTACTCCGGACAGGGAAATACCGCTGGCTACACCTTC | CASSYSGQGNTAGYTF
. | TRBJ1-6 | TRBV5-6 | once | TGTGCCAGCAGCTCACCACCCGGGGGGTCCGCTTCACCCCTCCACTTT | CASSSPPGGSASPLHF
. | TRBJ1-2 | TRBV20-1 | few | TGCAGTGCTACCAGCTATGGCTACACCTTC | CSATSYGYTF
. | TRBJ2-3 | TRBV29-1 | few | TGCAGCGTTGAACGAGTAGGGTATCCCTACCGCTCCACAGATACGCAGTATTTT | CSVERVGYPYRSTDTQYF
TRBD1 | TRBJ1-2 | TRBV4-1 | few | TGCGCCAGCAGCTCCCCAGGGGGGGCCTTTGGCTACACCTTC | CASSSPGGAFGYTF
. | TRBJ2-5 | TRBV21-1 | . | TGTGCCAGTGAACAGGGTGGAGACCTCCAAGAGACCCAGTACTTC | CASEQGGDLQETQYF
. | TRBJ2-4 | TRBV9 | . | TGTGCCAGCAGCCTCGAGCCGGGGGAGCAGTACTTC | CASSLEPGEQYF
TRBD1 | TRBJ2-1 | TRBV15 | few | TGTGCCACCAGCAGGGACAGGGTCCTCAATGAGCAGTTCTTC | CATSRDRVLNEQFF